The 5 T cell receptor beta chains below were found in one sample sequenced in a study of PD-1 blockade in classical Hodgkin lymphoma. TCRdb's table, derived via immunoSEQ multiplex PCR, lists solely in-frame clones and lacks some. This sample has approximately 49,000 clones, with more than 75% found just once. The time point: cycle 4 day 1 (C4D1), after more than five weeks of nivolumab. Each and every patient relapsed after autologous stem cell transplantation, and patients got differing brentuximab vedotin exposure. Source: peripheral blood mononuclear cells (PBMCs), taken before the fourth cycle of nivolumab. Receptor source: a human donor with classical Hodgkin lymphoma.

The V gene is TRBV5-1, the J gene TRBJ1-1; D call uncertain. The CDR3 consists of 13 residues. The V gene's germline CDR1 is SGHRS and CDR2 YFSETQ. V shed 0 bases and J shed 4 bases, with 7 bases lying between them. Written as DNA, the CDR3 is TGCGCCAGCAGCTTGGTAAAGGGCACTGAAGCTTTCTTT. This codes for CASSLVKGTEAFF. The whole variable domain, filled in from reference TRBV5-1 and TRBJ1-1, reads KAGVTQTPRYLIKTRGQQVTLSCSPISGHRSVSWYQQTPGQGLQFLFEYFSETQRNKGNFPGRFSGRQFSNSRSEMNVSTLELGDSALYLCASSLVKGTEAFFGQGTRLTVV.

This clone showed up just once. This chain joins TRBV10-3 and TRBJ1-2; D uncertain. Trimming stripped 1 base from V and 5 bases from J, with 11 bases between. The CDR3 has 14 residues. Germline assignment: CDR1 ENHRY and CDR2 SYGVKD. In DNA form, the CDR3 reads TGTGCCATCAGTGAGTTGGAACAGTCTTATGGCTACACCTTC. It yields the protein CAISELEQSYGYTF.

The rearrangement links TRBV28 to TRBJ2-7; possibly TRBD1 or TRBD2 for D (5 bases each). Per germline, CDR1 MDHEN and CDR2 SYDVKM. Trimming removed 3 bases from V and 7 bases from J, with 16 bases in between. This CDR3 spans 14 amino acids. The CDR3: CASSFRPPEGEQYF. CDR3 bases: TGTGCCAGCAGTTTTCGCCCTCCAGAGGGGGAGCAGTACTTC.

V and J are TRBV19 and TRBJ1-3; the D gene is possibly TRBD1 (5 bases). From germline, CDR1 is LNHDA and CDR2 SQIVND (reference sequence). Trimming removed 1 base from V and 4 bases from J, with 8 bases in between. The CDR3 is 14 amino acids. The CDR3 region has the DNA TGTGCCAGTAGTATAGGAGGGGACGGAAACACCATATATTTT. Its protein is CASSIGGDGNTIYF.

Notes on this clone: The CDR3 end shows no conserved phenylalanine or tryptophan, and so a read error is likely. The DNA is omitted, as the CDR3 cannot be located on it reliably, and the CDR3 follows TCRdb's listing. This rearrangement joins TRBV9 to TRBJ1-2. The CDR3 spans 13 amino acids, including both terminal residues. The germline gives CDR1 SGDLS, CDR2 YYNGEE. The CDR3 sequence is CASSLGQSERGGL.